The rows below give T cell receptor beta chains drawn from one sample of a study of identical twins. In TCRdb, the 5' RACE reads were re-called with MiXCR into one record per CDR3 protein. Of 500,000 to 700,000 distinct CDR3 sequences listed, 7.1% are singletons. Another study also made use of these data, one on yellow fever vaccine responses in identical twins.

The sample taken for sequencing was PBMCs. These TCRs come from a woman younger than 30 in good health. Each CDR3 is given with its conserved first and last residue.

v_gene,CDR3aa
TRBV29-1,CSVEARPGGRTDTQYF
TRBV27,CASSPREGRMNEQFF
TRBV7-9,CASSSGQIYEQYF
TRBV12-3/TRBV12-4,CASVAGGAYNEQFF
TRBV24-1,CATSDSLASQAFF
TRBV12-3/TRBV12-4,CASSAGTGGRNSPLHF
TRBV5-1,CASSYRGHGSYEQYF
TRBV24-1,CATSASGRTDTQYF
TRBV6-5,CASSSWDRTEAFF
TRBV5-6,CASSLGALAGVKRDEQYF
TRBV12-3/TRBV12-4,CASSLGRSGNSPLHF
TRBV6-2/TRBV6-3,CASSDGYGQPQHF
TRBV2,CASFEDPGAKNIQYF
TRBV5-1,CASSPGGSLEETQYF
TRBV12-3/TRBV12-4,CASSSGTGRNQPQHF
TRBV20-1,CSAPTGGSEKLFF
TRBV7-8,CASSLLETSGTGELFF
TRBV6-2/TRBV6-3,CASNQGRETQYF
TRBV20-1,CSASVVAGGSDTQYF
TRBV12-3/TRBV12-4,CASSWGTGANYGYTF
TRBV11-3,CASSLVDRVKWGYNEQFF
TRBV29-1,CSVVLPRSTDTQYF